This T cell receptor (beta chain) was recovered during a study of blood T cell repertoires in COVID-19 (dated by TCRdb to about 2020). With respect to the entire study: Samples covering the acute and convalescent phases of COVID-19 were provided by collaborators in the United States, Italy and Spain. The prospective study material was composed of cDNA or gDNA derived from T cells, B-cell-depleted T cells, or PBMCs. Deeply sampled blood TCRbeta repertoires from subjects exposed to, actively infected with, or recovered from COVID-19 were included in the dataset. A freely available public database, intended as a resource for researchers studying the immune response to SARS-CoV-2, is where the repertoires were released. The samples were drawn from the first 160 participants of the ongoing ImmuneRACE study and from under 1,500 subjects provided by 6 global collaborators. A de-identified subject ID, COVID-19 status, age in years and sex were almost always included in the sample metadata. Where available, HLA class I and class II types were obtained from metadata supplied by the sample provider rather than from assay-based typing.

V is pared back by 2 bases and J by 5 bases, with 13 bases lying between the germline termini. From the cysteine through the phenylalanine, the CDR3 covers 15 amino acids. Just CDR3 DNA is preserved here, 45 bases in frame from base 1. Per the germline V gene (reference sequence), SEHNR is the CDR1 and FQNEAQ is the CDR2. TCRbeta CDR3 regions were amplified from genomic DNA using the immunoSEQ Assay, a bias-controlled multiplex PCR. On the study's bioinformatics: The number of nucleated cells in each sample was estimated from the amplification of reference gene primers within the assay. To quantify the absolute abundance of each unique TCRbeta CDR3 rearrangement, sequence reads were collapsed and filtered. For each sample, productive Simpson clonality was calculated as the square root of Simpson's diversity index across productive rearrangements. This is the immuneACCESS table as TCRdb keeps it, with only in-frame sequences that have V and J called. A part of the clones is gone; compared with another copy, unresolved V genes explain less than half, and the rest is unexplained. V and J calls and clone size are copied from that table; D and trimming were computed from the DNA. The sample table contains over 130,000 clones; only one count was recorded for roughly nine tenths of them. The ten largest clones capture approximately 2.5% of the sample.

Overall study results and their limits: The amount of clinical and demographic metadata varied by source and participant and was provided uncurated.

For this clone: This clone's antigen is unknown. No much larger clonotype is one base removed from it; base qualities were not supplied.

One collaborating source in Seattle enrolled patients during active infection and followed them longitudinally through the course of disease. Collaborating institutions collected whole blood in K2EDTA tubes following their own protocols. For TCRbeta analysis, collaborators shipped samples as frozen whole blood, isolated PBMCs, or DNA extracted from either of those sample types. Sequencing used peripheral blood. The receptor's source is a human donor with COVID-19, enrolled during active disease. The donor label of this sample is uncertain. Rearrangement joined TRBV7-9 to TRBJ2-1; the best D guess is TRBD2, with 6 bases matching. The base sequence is TGTGCCAGCAGCTTAAGGGGACGGAGGGACAATGAGCAGTTCTTC. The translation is CASSLRGRRDNEQFF.